The 21 T cell receptor beta chains below all came from one sample that was sequenced in a study of cytomegalovirus exposure and HLA in healthy donors. The PCR contained 60 Vbeta and 13 Jbeta primers. Sequencing used immunoSEQ multiplex PCR; TCRdb keeps in-frame clones, though not all of them. Of approximately 150,000 clones listed, roughly four fifths are singletons. The specimen sequenced was PBMCs. The origin of the receptors is a man aged 45-65 years in good health and CMV-seropositive.

The rearrangement uses TRBV6-1 and TRBJ2-6; the match to TRBD1 covers 9 bases. Trimming removed 0 bases from V and 3 bases from J; junction bases left unmatched: 6. Per the germline V gene, CDR1 is MNHNS and CDR2 is SASEGT. The CDR3 covers 18 residues. The chain's CDR3 is CASSEAHRGLLGANVLTF. CDR3 in DNA: TGTGCCAGCAGTGAAGCGCACAGGGGGCTGCTTGGGGCCAACGTCCTGACTTTC.

This clone was detected once. The chain joins TRBV7-3 to TRBJ2-3, with 9 bases lining up with TRBD2. Germline trimming cut 0 bases from V and 11 bases from J; bases unmatched to any gene: 12. There are 16 residues in the CDR3. Germline assignment: CDR1 SGHTA and CDR2 FQGTGA. Here the CDR3 reads CASSLTPSGVGVGQYF. The CDR3 region has the DNA TGTGCCAGCAGCTTAACTCCTAGCGGGGTCGGGGTGGGGCAGTATTTT. Based on the CDR3 plus reference TRBV7-3 and TRBJ2-3, the full variable domain is GAGVSQTPSNKVTEKGKYVELRCDPISGHTALYWYRQSLGQGPEFLIYFQGTGAADDSGLPNDRFFAVRPEGSVSTLKIQRTERGDSAVYLCASSLTPSGVGVGQYFGPGTRLTVL.

V usage is TRBV5-1 and J usage is TRBJ2-7; weak D call: TRBD2 (6 bases). CDR3 size: 15 residues. Between the trimmed V and J ends, which lost 0 bases and 3 bases, there was a span of 13 bases. CDR1 is SGHRS and CDR2 is YFSETQ in the germline V gene. The CDR3 DNA is TGCGCCAGCAGCTTGGTTCTAGCGCCCAACTACGAGCAGTACTTC. Protein sequence: CASSLVLAPNYEQYF.

The chain has TRBV6-1 and TRBJ1-4; 11 nucleotides agree with TRBD1. The CDR3 has 14 amino acids. V lost 6 bases and J lost 6; bases outside the gene matches: 3. CDR1 is MNHNS, CDR2 SASEGT, per germline. The CDR3 region has the DNA TGTGCCAGCAGCCCGGGACAGGGGGATGAAAAACTGTTTTTT. As protein: CASSPGQGDEKLFF.

Details on this clone: Its ends do not fully match the called genes, so a read error is possible. V usage is TRBV13 and J usage is TRBJ2-1; 12 bases map to TRBD2. The CDR3 has 17 amino acids. CDR1 and CDR2 from the germline V gene are PRHDT and FYEKMQ (reference sequence). CDR3 nucleotide sequence: TGTGCCAGCATCTTAGACCTAGCGGGAGGGAAACGGGGTGAGCAGTTCTTC. It is translated as CASILDLAGGKRGEQFF.

The V gene is TRBV7-2, the J gene TRBJ1-4; possible D gene TRBD1, 6 bases. V was trimmed by 5 bases and J by 0 bases, leaving 16 bases between them. Germline V gene data show CDR1 as SGHTA and CDR2 as FQGNSA. This CDR3 comprises 17 residues. The CDR3 sequence is CASSPRQDPATNEKLFF. Written as DNA, the CDR3 is TGTGCCAGCAGCCCAAGACAGGACCCTGCAACTAATGAAAAACTGTTTTTT.

This clone showed up just once. The V and J genes are TRBV11-2 and TRBJ1-2, with 7 positions matching TRBD1. V was pared by 4 bases and J by 3 bases, with 5 bases of the junction left unmatched. In germline, CDR1 is SGHAT, CDR2 FQNNGV. The CDR3 runs 14 residues. The CDR3 loop is CASSSGQTYYGYTF. The CDR3 DNA is TGTGCCAGCAGCTCGGGACAGACCTACTATGGCTACACCTTC.

In DNA, the CDR3 is TGTGCCAGCAGTAACGGACAGGGCTATGGCTACACCTTC. Translated, it gives CASSNGQGYGYTF. V usage is TRBV27 and J usage is TRBJ1-2, with 8 positions matching TRBD1. Germline loops: CDR1 MNHEY, CDR2 SMNVEV (reference sequence). Trimming at V came to 5 bases and at J to 4 bases, leaving 3 bases not matched to a gene. The CDR3 is 13 residues long.

The rearrangement joins TRBV5-1 to TRBJ2-7, with a possible D match to TRBD2 (6 bases). CDR1 SGHRS and CDR2 YFSETQ come from the germline V gene. The CDR3 is 13 amino acids. Trimming took off 3 bases at V and 3 bases at J, with 10 bases between the two ends. The CDR3 DNA follows: TGCGCCAGCAGCTCGGACGGGAGCTACGAGCAGTACTTC. Translated, it gives CASSSDGSYEQYF. Based on the CDR3 plus reference TRBV5-1 and TRBJ2-7, the full variable domain is KAGVTQTPRYLIKTRGQQVTLSCSPISGHRSVSWYQQTPGQGLQFLFEYFSETQRNKGNFPGRFSGRQFSNSRSEMNVSTLELGDSALYLCASSSDGSYEQYFGPGTRLTVT.

J is TRBJ1-1 and V is TRBV20-1; no clear D. The V end was cut by 5 bases, the J end by 5 bases, with 9 bases between. CDR3 length: 11 residues. Germline CDR1 and CDR2: DFQATT and SNEGSKA (reference sequence). As DNA, the CDR3 is TGCAGTGCTCTTTTCAGGACTGAAGCTTTCTTT. This gives the protein CSALFRTEAFF.

The rearrangement joins TRBV10-3 to TRBJ2-1, with 10 positions matching TRBD2. Germline values: CDR1 ENHRY, CDR2 SYGVKD. After removal of 6 bases from V and 5 bases from J, the junction contained 7 bases not matched to a gene. CDR3 length equals 15 residues. The CDR3 sequence: CAISFSGGTNNEQFF. The CDR3 DNA is TGTGCCATCAGCTTTAGCGGGGGGACGAACAATGAGCAGTTCTTC.

CDR3 coding DNA: TGTGCCAGTAGTATCGGAGGGCAGGGTAGCAATGAGCAGTTCTTC. It yields the protein CASSIGGQGSNEQFF. The chain employs TRBV19 and TRBJ2-1; weak D call: TRBD2 (6 bases). V lost 3 bases and J lost 6, with 15 bases in between. In germline, CDR1 is LNHDA, CDR2 SQIVND (reference sequence). The CDR3 contains 15 residues.

In this sample, this clone turned up once. The chain has TRBV10-3 and TRBJ1-2, with D perhaps TRBD1 (5 bases). V shed 4 bases and J shed 4 bases, with 10 bases lying between them. CDR3 length equals 13 residues. Looked up from germline, CDR1 is ENHRY and CDR2 is SYGVKD. The DNA of the CDR3 is TGTGCCATCAGTGGGGGGGAGGGCTATGGCTACACCTTC. It encodes CAISGGEGYGYTF.

This clone came up once. The chain has TRBV4-3 and TRBJ2-1; D remains unclear. Trimming took 0 bases from V and 0 from J, leaving 6 bases between them. The length of the CDR3 is 15 residues. CDR1 and CDR2 from the germline V gene are LGHNA and YSLEER. The CDR3 DNA is TGCGCCAGCAGCCAAGATACGAGCTCCTACAATGAGCAGTTCTTC. Its protein product is CASSQDTSSYNEQFF.

The J gene is TRBJ1-3, the V gene TRBV2; TRBD1 matches 9 bases. This CDR3 spans 15 amino acids. Germline V gives CDR1 SNHLY, CDR2 FYNNEI. J lost 3 bases, V lost 6 bases, and 6 bases had no gene match. The CDR3 DNA reads as TGTGCCAGCAGCGGAACAGGGGGCAATGGAAACACCATATATTTT. Protein: CASSGTGGNGNTIYF.

The genes are TRBV19 and TRBJ2-2; 8 positions agree with TRBD2. Germline lookup yields CDR1 LNHDA and CDR2 SQIVND (reference sequence). V was clipped by 8 bases and J by 8 bases; unmatched bases: 16. This CDR3 contains 16 residues. CDR3 protein: CASGLRRTSLSGELFF. In DNA, the CDR3 is TGTGCCAGTGGGCTTCGAAGGACTAGCCTTAGTGGGGAGCTGTTTTTT.

As for this clone: Germline is not matched at one junction end, which may reflect a read error. The chain combines TRBV19 with TRBJ2-1; a possible D gene is TRBD2 (6 bases). This CDR3 is 14 amino acids long. Germline CDR1 reads LNHDA; CDR2 reads SQIVND (reference sequence). The CDR3 region has the DNA TGTGCCAGCAGTAGGGGACTCTCCTACAATGAGCAGTTCTTC. This gives the protein CASSRGLSYNEQFF.

About this clone itself: At one end, the junction sequence differs from germline, possibly due to a read error. The chain carries TRBV7-9 and TRBJ2-7; TRBD2 is a possible D gene (6 bases). This CDR3 is 15 amino acids long. Germline assignment: CDR1 SEHNR and CDR2 FQNEAQ (reference sequence). The CDR3 DNA reads as TGTTCCAGCAGCTCTTACCGAGCGCCCGGGGGAGAGCAGTACTTC. Protein product: CSSSSYRAPGGEQYF.

The chain is built from TRBV19 and TRBJ1-6; D is ambiguous. The germline V gene has CDR1 LNHDA and CDR2 SQIVND (reference sequence). V was cut by 2 bases and J by 0 bases, with 5 bases left in between. This CDR3 comprises 15 residues. DNA of the CDR3: TGTGCCAGTAGTATACAGGTCTCCTATAATTCACCCCTCCACTTT. Amino acids: CASSIQVSYNSPLHF. Full variable domain (outside the CDR3, taken from reference TRBV19 and TRBJ1-6): DGGITQSPKYLFRKEGQNVTLSCEQNLNHDAMYWYRQDPGQGLRLIYYSQIVNDFQKGDIAEGYSVSREKKESFPLTVTSAQKNPTAFYLCASSIQVSYNSPLHFGNGTRLTVT.

The rearrangement uses TRBV28 and TRBJ2-7, with D tentatively TRBD1 (5 bases). CDR1 MDHEN and CDR2 SYDVKM come from the germline V gene. The CDR3 is 16 residues long. V was shortened by 6 bases and J by 1 base, with 19 bases between the two germline ends. The chain's CDR3 is CASRPPVLAGSYEQYF. The CDR3 coding sequence is TGTGCCAGCAGACCCCCCGTTTTGGCAGGGTCCTACGAGCAGTACTTC.

The rearrangement uses TRBV4-3 and TRBJ2-5, with D perhaps matching TRBD1 (7 bases). Looked up from germline, CDR1 is LGHNA and CDR2 is YSLEER. The CDR3 is made up of 15 amino acids. V was cut by 0 bases and J by 4 bases, with 12 bases left in between. The CDR3 sequence is CASSQDGQGGETQYF. CDR3 sequence (DNA): TGCGCCAGCAGCCAAGATGGGCAGGGGGGAGAGACCCAGTACTTC.